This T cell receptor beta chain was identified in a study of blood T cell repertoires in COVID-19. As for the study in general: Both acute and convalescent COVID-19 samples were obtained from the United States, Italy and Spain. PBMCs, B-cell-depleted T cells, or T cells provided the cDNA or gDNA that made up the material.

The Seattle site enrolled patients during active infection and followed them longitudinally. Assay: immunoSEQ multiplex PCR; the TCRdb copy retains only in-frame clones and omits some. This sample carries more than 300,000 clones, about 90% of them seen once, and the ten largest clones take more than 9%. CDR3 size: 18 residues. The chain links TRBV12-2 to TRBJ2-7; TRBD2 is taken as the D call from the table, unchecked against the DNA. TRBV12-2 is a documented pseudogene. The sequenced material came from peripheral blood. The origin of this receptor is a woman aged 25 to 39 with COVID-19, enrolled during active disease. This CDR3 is CASRARPGTSGRAYEQYF. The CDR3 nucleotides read TGTGCAAGTCGCGCACGTCCCGGGACTAGCGGGAGGGCCTACGAGCAGTACTTC.